This entry lists 8 T cell receptor beta chains sequenced from one sample in a study of CD4 T cells in relation to SARS-CoV-2 and coronaviruses. Antigens for these TCRs are unknown. Assay used: immunoSEQ multiplex PCR; TCRdb lists only in-frame clones, some missing. The sample carries approximately 40,000 clones, more than 60% recorded once. Sample: memory CD4+ T cells from PBMCs, cultured in vitro. These receptors all stem from an adult with COVID-19.

The rearrangement uses TRBV6-9 and TRBJ2-7; D might be TRBD2 (5 bases). This CDR3 is built from 12 residues. The V and J ends lost 6 bases and 6 bases respectively, with 12 bases between them. CDR1 is MNHGY and CDR2 is SVAAGI in the germline V gene. DNA of the CDR3: TGTGCCAGCAGCCCGGGGAAGGGCGAGCAGTACTTC. It is translated as CASSPGKGEQYF.

This clone appeared once. The chain has TRBV7-8 and TRBJ2-7; the match to TRBD2 covers 7 bases. This CDR3 has 13 amino acids. V lost 1 base to trimming and J lost 7 bases; unmatched junction nucleotides: 4. Germline loops: CDR1 SGHVS, CDR2 FQNEAQ. The CDR3 nucleotides are TGTGCCAGCAGCTTAGACGGGGGGAGGGAGCAGTACTTC. Protein sequence: CASSLDGGREQYF.

This clone has only one observation. The chain employs TRBV19 and TRBJ2-5; 7 positions agree with TRBD1. Germline V CDR1 and CDR2: LNHDA, SQIVND (reference sequence). Trimming cost V 3 bases and J 4 bases; bases outside gene matches: 5. The length of the CDR3 is 14 residues. CDR3 sequence (DNA): TGTGCCAGTAGTATGAGGGGGCGACGAGAGACCCAGTACTTC. As protein: CASSMRGRRETQYF.

This chain connects TRBV15 to TRBJ2-7, with D perhaps matching TRBD1 (6 bases). Germline V CDR1 and CDR2: LNHNV, YYDKDF (reference sequence). The CDR3 consists of 16 residues. Trimming left V 5 bases short and J 0 bases short, with 17 bases between. CDR3 bases: TGTGCCACCAGCGCGTACTTCCGGGACAACTCCTACGAGCAGTACTTC. Residues: CATSAYFRDNSYEQYF.

The chain is built from TRBV5-1 and TRBJ2-1, with D possibly called TRBD1 or TRBD2 (6 bases each). The V gene's germline CDR1 is SGHRS and CDR2 YFSETQ. The CDR3 extends over 15 amino acids. Trimming pared 4 bases from V and 5 bases from J, leaving 16 bases between. The CDR3 DNA is TGCGCCAGCAGCAATCCCTCGGGGGCGAACAATGAGCAGTTCTTC. The encoded protein is CASSNPSGANNEQFF.

The V and J genes are TRBV2 and TRBJ2-3, with D maybe TRBD2 (6 bases). CDR1 is SNHLY, CDR2 FYNNEI, per germline. V dropped 0 bases and J dropped 3 bases, with 16 bases sitting between them. The CDR3 totals 17 residues. The CDR3 DNA reads as TGTGCCAGCAGTGAAGCGCGTGGGGGGACCCGGACAGATACGCAGTATTTT. Protein sequence: CASSEARGGTRTDTQYF.

V gene TRBV11-2 combines with J gene TRBJ1-6, with TRBD1 as a possible D gene (5 bases). The CDR3 is 15 residues long. V dropped 0 bases and J dropped 6 bases, with 9 bases sitting between them. The germline V gene encodes CDR1 SGHAT and CDR2 FQNNGV. The CDR3 sequence: CASSLEGGINSPLHF. The CDR3 DNA is TGTGCCAGCAGCTTAGAGGGGGGGATTAATTCACCCCTCCACTTT.

This sequence joins TRBV5-1 and TRBJ1-3, with D hard to call. This CDR3 comprises 16 residues. The germline V gene has CDR1 SGHRS and CDR2 YFSETQ. Deletions cut 4 bases from V and 5 bases from J, with 19 bases between. As DNA, the CDR3 is TGCGCCAGCAGCCCACTCAGCGAGGCTGGGCGAAACACCATATATTTT. Encoded protein: CASSPLSEAGRNTIYF. Drawing the rest from reference TRBV5-1 and TRBJ1-3, the complete variable domain is KAGVTQTPRYLIKTRGQQVTLSCSPISGHRSVSWYQQTPGQGLQFLFEYFSETQRNKGNFPGRFSGRQFSNSRSEMNVSTLELGDSALYLCASSPLSEAGRNTIYFGEGSWLTVV.